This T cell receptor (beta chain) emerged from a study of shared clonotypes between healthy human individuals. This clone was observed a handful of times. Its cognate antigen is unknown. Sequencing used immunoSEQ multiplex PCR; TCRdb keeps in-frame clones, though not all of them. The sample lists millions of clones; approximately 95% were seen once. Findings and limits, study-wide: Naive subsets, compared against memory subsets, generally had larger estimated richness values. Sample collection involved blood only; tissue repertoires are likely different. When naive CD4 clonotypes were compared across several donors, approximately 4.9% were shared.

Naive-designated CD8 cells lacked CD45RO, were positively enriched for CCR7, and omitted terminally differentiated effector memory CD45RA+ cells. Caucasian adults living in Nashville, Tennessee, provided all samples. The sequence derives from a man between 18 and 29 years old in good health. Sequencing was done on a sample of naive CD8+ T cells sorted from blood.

The chain's CDR3 is CASSESPYGYTF. The CDR3 coding sequence is TGCGCCAGCAGTGAGTCGCCCTATGGCTACACCTTC. The V gene is TRBV10-2, the J gene TRBJ1-2; D call uncertain. Germline V gene sequence: CDR1 WSHSY, CDR2 SAAADI. The V and J ends lost 0 bases and 4 bases respectively, with 3 bases between them. The CDR3 spans 12 residues.